These T cell receptor beta chains were read from a single sample in a study of shared clonotypes between healthy human individuals. This table comes from immunoSEQ multiplex PCR, and its TCRdb copy is limited to in-frame clones, with some not included. The sample has approximately 1.1 million clones; roughly 74% are singletons. The sequenced material came from memory CD4+ T cells from PBMCs. The receptors stem from a young man in good health. Some clones in this sample may be carry-over from other donors' samples. Each CDR3 is given with its conserved first and last residue. The D gene is left open where the match is weak.

V,J,D,CDR3
TRBV7-3,TRBJ2-1,NA,CASSSGPPPRAEQFF
TRBV28,TRBJ1-2,NA,CASSFEGRGRNYGYTF
TRBV19,TRBJ1-4,NA,CASKTSGQVPFEKLFF
TRBV5-1,TRBJ2-5,TRBD1,CASSRTGTGEETQYF
TRBV14,TRBJ2-7,TRBD1,CASSQEDRGREQYF
TRBV29-1,TRBJ1-2,NA,CSVDQGVSYGYTF
TRBV18,TRBJ1-5,NA,CASSPSPAANNQPQHF
TRBV27,TRBJ2-1,NA,CASSLRPQDGNEQFF
TRBV11-2,TRBJ2-6,NA,CASSHVSGRGSGANVLTF
TRBV11-2,TRBJ2-5,TRBD2,CASSWWTSGTNQETQYF
TRBV7-3,TRBJ2-1,NA,CASSLSTDRNEQFF
TRBV27,TRBJ2-5,NA,CASTTGNRKETQYF
TRBV5-1,TRBJ1-5,TRBD1,CASSLGDRSSQPQHF
TRBV2,TRBJ1-1,NA,CASNEWAWAFF
TRBV7-3,TRBJ2-7,TRBD1,CASSPQGQGFEQYF
TRBV11-2,TRBJ1-1,NA,CASSSELNTEAFF
TRBV28,TRBJ2-5,NA,CASSPPRDGETQYF
TRBV30,TRBJ2-3,NA,CAWNLGGDTQYF
TRBV29-1,TRBJ1-4,NA,CSVGLGTGLNEKLFF
TRBV7-9,TRBJ2-3,NA,CASSLRDTNTDTQYF
TRBV29-1,TRBJ1-4,NA,CSAGSGGALSEKLFF
TRBV4-2,TRBJ2-5,TRBD2,CASSQVGGVVETQYF
TRBV2,TRBJ1-5,NA,CASRSAGTGGQPQHF
TRBV28,TRBJ2-1,NA,CASSWDTYNEQFF
TRBV28,TRBJ2-3,NA,CASNGGSTDTQYF
TRBV4-2,TRBJ2-1,TRBD2,CASSQDSGSHNEQFF
TRBV11-1,TRBJ2-7,NA,CASSSSWPLRYEQYF
TRBV2,TRBJ1-1,NA,CASSEFSGVGAFF
TRBV10-2,TRBJ2-4,TRBD2,CASSRSGVWGRNIQYF
TRBV4-2,TRBJ2-3,NA,CASSQSRTTPGGTDTQYF
TRBV9,TRBJ1-3,NA,CASSVATGSFSGNTIYF
TRBV5-4,TRBJ2-7,NA,CASSLEGSYEQYF
TRBV18,TRBJ2-7,NA,CASSETATGVGEQYF
TRBV18,TRBJ2-7,NA,CASSPAISYEQYF
TRBV18,TRBJ1-5,NA,CASSPGQWGNQPQHF
TRBV5-6,TRBJ2-7,TRBD2,CASSLATAGGYEQYF
TRBV29-1,TRBJ1-1,NA,CSVETGTEAFF
TRBV11-2,TRBJ1-2,NA,CASSLKGSAPNYGYTF
TRBV6-7,TRBJ2-6,TRBD1,CASSYSRFRTGLTSGANVLTF
TRBV6-5,TRBJ2-7,TRBD1,CASSYSGTGGAKYF